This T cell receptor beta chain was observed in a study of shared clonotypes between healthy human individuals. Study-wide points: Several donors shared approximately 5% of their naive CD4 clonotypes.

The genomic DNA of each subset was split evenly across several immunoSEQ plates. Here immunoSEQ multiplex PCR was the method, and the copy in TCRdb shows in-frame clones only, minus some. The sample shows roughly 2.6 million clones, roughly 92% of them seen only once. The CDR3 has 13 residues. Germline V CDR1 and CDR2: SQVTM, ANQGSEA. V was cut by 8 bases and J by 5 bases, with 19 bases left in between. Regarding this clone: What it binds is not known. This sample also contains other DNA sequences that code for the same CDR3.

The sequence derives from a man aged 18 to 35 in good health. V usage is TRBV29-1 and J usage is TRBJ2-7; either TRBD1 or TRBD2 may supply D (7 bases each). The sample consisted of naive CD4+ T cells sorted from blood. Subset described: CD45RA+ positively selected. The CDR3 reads CSFRQGGSHEQYF. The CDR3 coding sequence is TGCAGCTTCCGCCAGGGGGGGAGTCACGAGCAGTACTTC.